The T cell receptor (beta chain) described here comes from a study of CD8 T cells in ankylosing spondylitis. General study points: Disease-linked clones were found to be CD8+ and relatively rare in peripheral blood. In ankylosing spondylitis blood, a motif of about eight highly homologous TCR beta variants appeared characteristic. Previously reported in reactive arthritis synovial fluid and blood were some of the motif variants.

Construction of TCR beta libraries was performed using quantitative 5'-RACE with molecular barcodes. TCRdb reprocessed the 5' RACE reads with MiXCR, giving one entry per CDR3 protein. The sample contains 500,000 to 650,000 distinct CDR3 sequences, about 5.2% of which appear only once. This CDR3 is 12 amino acids long. The germline gives CDR1 SGHDT, CDR2 YYEEEE. V lost 4 bases and J 8 bases, leaving 9 bases between the germline ends. There are many counts of this clonotype. Its antigen is currently unknown. This sequence originates from a male donor with ankylosing spondylitis. The sample was blood, either unsorted or a sorted T cell fraction (not recorded which). This chain uses TRBV5-6 with TRBJ1-4; D not certain. Here the CDR3 DNA reads TGTGCCAGCAGCCGGAACCAAGAAAAACTGTTTTTT. Protein product: CASSRNQEKLFF.